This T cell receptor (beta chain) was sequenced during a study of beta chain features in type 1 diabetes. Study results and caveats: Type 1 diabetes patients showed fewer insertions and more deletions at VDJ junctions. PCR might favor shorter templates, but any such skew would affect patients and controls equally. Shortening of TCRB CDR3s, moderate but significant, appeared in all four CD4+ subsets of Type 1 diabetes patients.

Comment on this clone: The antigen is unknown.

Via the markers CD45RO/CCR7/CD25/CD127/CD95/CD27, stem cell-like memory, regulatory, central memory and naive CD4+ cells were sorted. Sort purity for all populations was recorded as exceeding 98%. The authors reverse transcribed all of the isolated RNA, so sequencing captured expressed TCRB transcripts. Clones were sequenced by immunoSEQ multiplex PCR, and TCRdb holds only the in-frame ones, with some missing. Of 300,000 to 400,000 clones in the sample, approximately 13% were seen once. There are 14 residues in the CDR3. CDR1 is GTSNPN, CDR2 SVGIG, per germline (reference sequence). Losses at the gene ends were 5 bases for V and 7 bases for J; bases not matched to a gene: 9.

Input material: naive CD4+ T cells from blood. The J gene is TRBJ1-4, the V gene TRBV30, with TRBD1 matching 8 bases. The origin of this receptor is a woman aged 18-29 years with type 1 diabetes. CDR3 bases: TGTGCCTGGGGCCCAGGGGGCGGAGGTGAAAAACTGTTTTTT. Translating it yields CAWGPGGGGEKLFF.